This T cell receptor beta chain was recorded in a study of monozygotic twins with inflammatory bowel disease. The study, taken as a whole, reports: Possibly because of limited power, concordant and discordant twins showed no difference in repertoire similarity. TCRbeta diversity (inverse Simpson) was lower in IBD patients than in healthy co-twins.

TCRalpha and TCRbeta cDNA went through nested PCRs of roughly 17 and 9 cycles, two in total. TCRdb reprocessed the 5' RACE reads, keeping one entry per CDR3 protein, no DNA. Here the sample table reports some 400,000 distinct CDR3 sequences. As concerns this clonotype: What it binds is unknown.

Germline lookup yields CDR1 ENHRY and CDR2 SYGVKD. The CDR3 contains 15 residues. The rearrangement joins TRBV10-3 to TRBJ2-1. Source material: blood. This sequence originates from a human donor with ulcerative colitis or Crohn's disease, or a healthy co-twin of an affected twin (not recorded which). CDR3 sequence reads: CAISESASSYNEQFF.